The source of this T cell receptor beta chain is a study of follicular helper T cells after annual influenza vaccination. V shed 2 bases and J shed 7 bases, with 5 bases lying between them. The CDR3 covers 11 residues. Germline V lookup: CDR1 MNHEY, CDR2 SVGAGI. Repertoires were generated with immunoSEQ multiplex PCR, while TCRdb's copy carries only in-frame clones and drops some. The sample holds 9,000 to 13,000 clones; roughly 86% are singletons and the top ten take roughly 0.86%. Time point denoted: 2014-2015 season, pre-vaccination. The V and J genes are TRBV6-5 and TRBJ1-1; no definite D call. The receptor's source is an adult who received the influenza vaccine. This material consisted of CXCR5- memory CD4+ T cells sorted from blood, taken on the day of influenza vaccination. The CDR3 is CASSYKGEAFF. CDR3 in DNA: TGTGCCAGCAGTTACAAGGGTGAAGCTTTCTTT.